Here is one T cell receptor beta chain with its context. This specimen belongs to a study of T-cell reconstitution after alpha-beta-depleted transplantation in children. Library preparation (for TCRbeta) was performed with unique molecular identifiers. TCRdb re-analysed the PCR reads in MiXCR, keeping a single row per CDR3 protein. The profile covers about 610,000 distinct CDR3 sequences, with roughly a tenth appearing a single time and 3.5% to 5% taken by the ten largest. The CDR3 contains 17 residues. Germline V CDR1 and CDR2: SQVTM, ANQGSEA. The germline V and J ends were trimmed by 1 base and 0 bases, with 15 bases remaining between them.

V gene TRBV29-1 combines with J gene TRBJ2-2; D is perhaps TRBD1 or TRBD2 (5 bases each). The TCR sequence derives from a human donor who donated a stem cell graft to a child with acute myeloid leukemia. Material: PBMCs from the stem cell graft donor, obtained from the stem cell graft. For the CDR3, the DNA is TGCAGCGTTGAAGGGGGCGTAGAGGGAGCGAACACCGGGGAGCTGTTTTTT. It specifies CSVEGGVEGANTGELFF.